This T cell receptor (beta chain) was retrieved from a study of shared clonotypes between healthy human individuals. Measured with immunoSEQ multiplex PCR; TCRdb has only the in-frame clones, and not every one. The data hold roughly 2.2 million clones, with 85% to 95% observed a single time. CDR1 and CDR2 (germline): SGDLS, YYNGEE. There are 16 residues in the CDR3. The junction had 10 bases not matched to a gene; V was cut back by 5 bases and J by 5 bases. The receptor's source is a man aged 18 to 29 in good health. Some clones in this sample may be carry-over from other donors' samples. V is TRBV9 and J is TRBJ2-2; 9 bases match TRBD2. Sequenced: naive CD4+ T cells from PBMCs. Specified subset: CD45RA+ positively selected. The CDR3 spells CASSDHGSGRTGELFF. The CDR3 DNA sequence: TGTGCCAGCAGTGATCACGGTAGCGGGAGAACCGGGGAGCTGTTTTTT.